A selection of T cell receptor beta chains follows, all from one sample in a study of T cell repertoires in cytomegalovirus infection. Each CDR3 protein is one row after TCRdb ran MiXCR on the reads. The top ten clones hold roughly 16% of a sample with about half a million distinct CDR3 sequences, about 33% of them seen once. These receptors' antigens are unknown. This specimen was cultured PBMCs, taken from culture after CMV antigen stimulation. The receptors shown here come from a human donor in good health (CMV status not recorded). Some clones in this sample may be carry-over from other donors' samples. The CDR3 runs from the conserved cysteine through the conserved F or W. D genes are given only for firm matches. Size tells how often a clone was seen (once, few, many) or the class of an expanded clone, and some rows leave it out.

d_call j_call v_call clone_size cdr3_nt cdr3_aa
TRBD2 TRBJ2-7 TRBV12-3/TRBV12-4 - TGTGCCAGCAGTTTAGCCCATACTTACGGGACTAGGTGGGACGAGCAGTACTTC CASSLAHTYGTRWDEQYF
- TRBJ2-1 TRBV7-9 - TGTGCCAGCAGCTTAGGCCACGGGGGTGAGCAGTTCTTC CASSLGHGGEQFF
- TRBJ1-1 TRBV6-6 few TGTGCCAGCAGTTACCCCCAGCGGCGGACCGAAGCTTTCTTT CASSYPQRRTEAFF
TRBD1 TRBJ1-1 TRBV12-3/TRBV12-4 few TGTGCCAGCAGTTTGCGGGGGACAGCCAGGACTGAAGCTTTCTTT CASSLRGTARTEAFF
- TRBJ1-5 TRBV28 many TGTGCCAGCACCGGCAGTTTTCTCCAGCCCCAGCATTTT CASTGSFLQPQHF
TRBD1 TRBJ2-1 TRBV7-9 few TGTGCCATCAATTCCGGGACAGGGCTCAATGAGCAGTTCTTC CAINSGTGLNEQFF
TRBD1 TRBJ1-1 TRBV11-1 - TGTGCCAGCAGCTTCGGACAGGGAGGGAACACTGAAGCTTTCTTT CASSFGQGGNTEAFF
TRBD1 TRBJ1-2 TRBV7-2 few TGTGCCAGCAGACAACAGGGGGCGTATGGCTACACCTTC CASRQQGAYGYTF
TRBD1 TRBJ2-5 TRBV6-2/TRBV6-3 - TGTGCCAGCAGCCAGGACAGGCGTAGAGAGACCCAGTACTTC CASSQDRRRETQYF
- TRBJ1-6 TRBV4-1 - TGCGCCAGCAGCCAAGATTCGACAGACTGGTATTCACCCCTCCACTTT CASSQDSTDWYSPLHF
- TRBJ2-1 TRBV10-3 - TGTGCCACCGAGGGGAACAGCAATGAGCAGTTCTTC CATEGNSNEQFF
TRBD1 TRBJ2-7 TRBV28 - TGTGCCAGCAGTGGGACAGGGTTGTTCGAGCAGTACTTC CASSGTGLFEQYF